The text below deals with one T cell receptor (beta chain). Assay: immunoSEQ multiplex PCR; the TCRdb copy retains only in-frame clones and omits some. The sample holds roughly 2,300,000 clones; 85% to 95% are singletons and the top ten take approximately 0.4%. The CDR3 extends over 13 amino acids. Germline CDR1 is SGHNT and CDR2 is YENEEA. With 1 base removed from V and 8 bases from J, the gap between germline ends came to 11 bases. The record originates from a study of shared clonotypes between healthy human individuals. Sequenced material: naive CD4+ T cells from PBMCs. The subset: CD45RA+ positively selected. The rearrangement links TRBV11-3 to TRBJ1-1; D not certain. The sequence was collected from a man aged 18-30 years in good health. Some clones in this sample may be carry-over from other donors' samples. As DNA, the CDR3 is TGTGCCAGCAGCTTAGGACTCGGGCGAGAAGCTTTCTTT. It codes for CASSLGLGREAFF.